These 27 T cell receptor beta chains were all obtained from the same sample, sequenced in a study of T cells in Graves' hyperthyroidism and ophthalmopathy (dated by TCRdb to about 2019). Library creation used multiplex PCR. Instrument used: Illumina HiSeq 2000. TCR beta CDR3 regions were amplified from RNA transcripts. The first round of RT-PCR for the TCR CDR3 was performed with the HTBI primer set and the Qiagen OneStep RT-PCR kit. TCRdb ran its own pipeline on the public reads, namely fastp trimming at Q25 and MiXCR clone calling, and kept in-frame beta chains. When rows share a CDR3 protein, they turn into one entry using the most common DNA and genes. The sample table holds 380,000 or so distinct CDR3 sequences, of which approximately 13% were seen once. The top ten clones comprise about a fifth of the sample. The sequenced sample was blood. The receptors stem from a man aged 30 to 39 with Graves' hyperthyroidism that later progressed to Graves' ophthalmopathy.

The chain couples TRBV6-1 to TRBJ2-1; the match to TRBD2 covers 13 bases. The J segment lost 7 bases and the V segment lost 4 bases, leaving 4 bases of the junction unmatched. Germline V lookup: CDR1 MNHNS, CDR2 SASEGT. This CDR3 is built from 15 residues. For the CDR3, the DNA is TGTGCCAGCAGTGTAGGACTAGCGGGGGCTAATGAGCAGTTCTTC. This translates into CASSVGLAGANEQFF.

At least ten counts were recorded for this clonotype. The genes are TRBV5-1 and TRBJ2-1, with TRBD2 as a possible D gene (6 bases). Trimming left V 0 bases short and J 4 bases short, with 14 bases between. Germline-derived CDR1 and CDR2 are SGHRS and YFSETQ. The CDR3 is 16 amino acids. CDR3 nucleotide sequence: TGCGCCAGCAGCTTGGATCCGGGACTGCATTACAATGAGCAGTTCTTC. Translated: CASSLDPGLHYNEQFF.

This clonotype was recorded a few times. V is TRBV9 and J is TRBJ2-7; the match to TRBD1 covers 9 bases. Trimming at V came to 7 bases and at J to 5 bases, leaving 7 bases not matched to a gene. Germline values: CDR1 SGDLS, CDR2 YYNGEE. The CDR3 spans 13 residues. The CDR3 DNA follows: TGTGCCAGCGTAGAACAGGGGGCACACGAGCAGTACTTC. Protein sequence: CASVEQGAHEQYF.

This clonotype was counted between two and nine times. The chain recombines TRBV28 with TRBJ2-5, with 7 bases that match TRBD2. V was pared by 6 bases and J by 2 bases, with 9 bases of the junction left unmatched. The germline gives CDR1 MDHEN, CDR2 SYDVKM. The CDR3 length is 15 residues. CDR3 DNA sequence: TGTGCCAGCAGCCTAAGCTCTAGCGGTCAAGAGACCCAGTACTTC. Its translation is CASSLSSSGQETQYF.

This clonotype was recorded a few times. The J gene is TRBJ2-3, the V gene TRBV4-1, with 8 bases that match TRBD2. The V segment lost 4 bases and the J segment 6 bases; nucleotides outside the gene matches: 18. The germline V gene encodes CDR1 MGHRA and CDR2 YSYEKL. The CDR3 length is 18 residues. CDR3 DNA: TGCGCCAGCAGCCGGACCCCTATCGCGGGGGGCCCCGGGGATACGCAGTATTTT. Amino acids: CASSRTPIAGGPGDTQYF.

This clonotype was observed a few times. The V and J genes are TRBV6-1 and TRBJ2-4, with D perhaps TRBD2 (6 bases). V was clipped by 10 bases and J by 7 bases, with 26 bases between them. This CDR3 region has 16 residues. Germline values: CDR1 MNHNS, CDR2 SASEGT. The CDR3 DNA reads TGTGCCATCGGGGGTTATTTAGAGGTTTATGGGAACATTCAGTACTTC. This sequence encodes CAIGGYLEVYGNIQYF.

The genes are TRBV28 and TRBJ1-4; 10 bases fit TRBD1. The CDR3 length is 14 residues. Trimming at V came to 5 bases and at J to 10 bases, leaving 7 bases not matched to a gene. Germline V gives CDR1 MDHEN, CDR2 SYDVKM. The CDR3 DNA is TGTGCCAGCAGTCCTGGACAGGGGGGGGGAAAACTGTTTTTT. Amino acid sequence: CASSPGQGGGKLFF.

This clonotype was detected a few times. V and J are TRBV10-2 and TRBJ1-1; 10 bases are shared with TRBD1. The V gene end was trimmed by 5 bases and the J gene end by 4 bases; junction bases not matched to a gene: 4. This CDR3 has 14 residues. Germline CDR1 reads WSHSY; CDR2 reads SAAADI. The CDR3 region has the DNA TGCGCCAGCAGTCAGGACAGGGGGAGCACTGAAGCTTTCTTT. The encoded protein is CASSQDRGSTEAFF.

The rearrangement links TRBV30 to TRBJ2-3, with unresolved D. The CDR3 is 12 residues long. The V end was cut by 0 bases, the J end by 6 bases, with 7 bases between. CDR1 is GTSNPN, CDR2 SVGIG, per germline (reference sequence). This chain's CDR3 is CAWSVWSDTQYF. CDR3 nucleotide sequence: TGTGCCTGGAGTGTTTGGTCTGATACGCAGTATTTT.

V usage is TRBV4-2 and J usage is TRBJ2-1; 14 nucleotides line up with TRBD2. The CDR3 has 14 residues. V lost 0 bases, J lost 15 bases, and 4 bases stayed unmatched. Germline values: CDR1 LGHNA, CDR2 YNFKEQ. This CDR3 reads CASSQDGLAGGWFF. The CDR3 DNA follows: TGTGCCAGCAGCCAAGATGGACTAGCGGGGGGCTGGTTCTTC.

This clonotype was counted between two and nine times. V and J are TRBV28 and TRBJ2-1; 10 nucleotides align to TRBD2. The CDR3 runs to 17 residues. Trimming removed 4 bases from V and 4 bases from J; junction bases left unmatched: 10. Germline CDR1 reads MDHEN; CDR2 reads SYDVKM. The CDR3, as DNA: TGTGCCAGCAGTTCCCTCGTGAGCGGGGGGGCTTACAATGAGCAGTTCTTC. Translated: CASSSLVSGGAYNEQFF.

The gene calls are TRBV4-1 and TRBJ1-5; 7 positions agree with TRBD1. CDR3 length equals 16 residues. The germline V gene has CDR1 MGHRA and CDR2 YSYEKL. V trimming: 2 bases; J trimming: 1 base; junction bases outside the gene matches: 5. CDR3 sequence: CASSQNRDSSNQPQHF. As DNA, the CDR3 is TGCGCCAGCAGCCAAAACCGGGACAGCAGCAATCAGCCCCAGCATTTT.

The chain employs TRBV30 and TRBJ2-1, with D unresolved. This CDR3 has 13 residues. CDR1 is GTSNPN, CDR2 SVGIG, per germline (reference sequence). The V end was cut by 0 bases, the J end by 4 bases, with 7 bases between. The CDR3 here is CAWSVVQYNEQFF. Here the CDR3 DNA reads TGTGCCTGGAGTGTAGTACAGTACAATGAGCAGTTCTTC.

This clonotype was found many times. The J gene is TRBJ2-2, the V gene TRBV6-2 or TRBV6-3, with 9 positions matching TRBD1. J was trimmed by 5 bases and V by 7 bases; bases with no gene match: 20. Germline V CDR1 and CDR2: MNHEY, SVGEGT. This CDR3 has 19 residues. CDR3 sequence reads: CASTPEVNRDRENTGELFF. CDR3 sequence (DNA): TGTGCCAGCACCCCTGAAGTCAACCGGGACAGGGAGAATACCGGGGAGCTGTTTTTT.

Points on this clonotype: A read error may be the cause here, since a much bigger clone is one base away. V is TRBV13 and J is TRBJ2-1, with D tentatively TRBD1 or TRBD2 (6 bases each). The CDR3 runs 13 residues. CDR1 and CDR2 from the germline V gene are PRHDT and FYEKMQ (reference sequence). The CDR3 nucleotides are TGTGCCAGCAGCCTGGGGGGCCACAATGAGCAGTCCTTC. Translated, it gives CASSLGGHNEQSF.

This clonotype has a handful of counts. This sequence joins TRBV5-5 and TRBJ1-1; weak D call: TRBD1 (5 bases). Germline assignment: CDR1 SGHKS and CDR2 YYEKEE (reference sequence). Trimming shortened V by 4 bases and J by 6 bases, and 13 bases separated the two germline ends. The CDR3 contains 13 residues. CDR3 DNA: TGTGCCAGCAGCGCGGGACGGAGCCCTGAAGCTTTCTTT. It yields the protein CASSAGRSPEAFF.

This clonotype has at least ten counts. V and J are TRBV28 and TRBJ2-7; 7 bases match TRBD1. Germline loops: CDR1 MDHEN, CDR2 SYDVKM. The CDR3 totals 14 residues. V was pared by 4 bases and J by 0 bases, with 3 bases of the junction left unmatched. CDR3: CASSSGTVSYEQYF. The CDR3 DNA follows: TGTGCCAGCAGTTCAGGGACAGTCTCCTACGAGCAGTACTTC. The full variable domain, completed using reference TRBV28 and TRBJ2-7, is DVKVTQSSRYLVKRTGEKVFLECVQDMDHENMFWYRQDPGLGLRLIYFSYDVKMKEKGDIPEGYSVSREKKERFSLILESASTNQTSMYLCASSSGTVSYEQYFGPGTRLTVT.

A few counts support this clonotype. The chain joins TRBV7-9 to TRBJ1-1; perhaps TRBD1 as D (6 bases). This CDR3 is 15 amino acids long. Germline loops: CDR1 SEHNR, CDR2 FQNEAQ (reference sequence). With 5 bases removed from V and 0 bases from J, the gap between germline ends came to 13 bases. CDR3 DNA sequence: TGTGCCAGCAGCCCAAGACAGGAGATGAACACTGAAGCTTTCTTT. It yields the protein CASSPRQEMNTEAFF.

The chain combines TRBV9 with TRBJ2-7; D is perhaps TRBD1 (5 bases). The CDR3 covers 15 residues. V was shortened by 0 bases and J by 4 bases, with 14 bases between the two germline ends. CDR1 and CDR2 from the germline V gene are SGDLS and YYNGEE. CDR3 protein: CASSVGGAAMYEQYF. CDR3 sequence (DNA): TGTGCCAGCAGCGTAGGTGGGGCGGCTATGTACGAGCAGTACTTC.

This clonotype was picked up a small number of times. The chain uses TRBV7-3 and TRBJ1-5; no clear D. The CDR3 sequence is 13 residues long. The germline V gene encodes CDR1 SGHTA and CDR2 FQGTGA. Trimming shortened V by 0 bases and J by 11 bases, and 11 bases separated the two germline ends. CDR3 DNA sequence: TGTGCCAGCAGCTTAACTCAGCAAAGTGCCCAGCATTTT. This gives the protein CASSLTQQSAQHF.

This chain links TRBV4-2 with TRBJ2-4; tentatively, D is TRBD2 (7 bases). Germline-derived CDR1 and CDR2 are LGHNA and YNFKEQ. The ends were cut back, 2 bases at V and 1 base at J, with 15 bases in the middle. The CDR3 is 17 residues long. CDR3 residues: CASSQLGGGAAKNIQYF. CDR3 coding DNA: TGTGCCAGCAGCCAATTAGGAGGGGGGGCGGCCAAAAACATTCAGTACTTC.

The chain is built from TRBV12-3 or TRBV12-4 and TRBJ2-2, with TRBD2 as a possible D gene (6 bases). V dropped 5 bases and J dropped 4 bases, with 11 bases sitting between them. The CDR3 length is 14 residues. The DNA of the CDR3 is TGTGCCAGCAGTGAAAGGGGAGGCACCGGGGAGCTGTTTTTT. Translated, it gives CASSERGGTGELFF.

The CDR3 protein is CAWSVVGFGEAFF. CDR3 nucleotide sequence: TGTGCCTGGAGTGTCGTCGGGTTTGGGGAAGCTTTCTTT. V usage is TRBV30 and J usage is TRBJ1-1; D remains unclear. CDR3 size: 13 residues. Germline CDR1 GTSNPN, CDR2 SVGIG (reference sequence). Trimming shortened V by 0 bases and J by 8 bases, and 13 bases separated the two germline ends.

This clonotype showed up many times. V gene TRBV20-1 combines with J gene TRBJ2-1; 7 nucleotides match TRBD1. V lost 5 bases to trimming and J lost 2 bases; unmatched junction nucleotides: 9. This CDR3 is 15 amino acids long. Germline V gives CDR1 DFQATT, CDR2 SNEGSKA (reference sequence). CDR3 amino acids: CSAWGQLLAYNEQFF. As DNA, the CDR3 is TGCAGTGCTTGGGGACAGCTTCTAGCCTACAATGAGCAGTTCTTC.

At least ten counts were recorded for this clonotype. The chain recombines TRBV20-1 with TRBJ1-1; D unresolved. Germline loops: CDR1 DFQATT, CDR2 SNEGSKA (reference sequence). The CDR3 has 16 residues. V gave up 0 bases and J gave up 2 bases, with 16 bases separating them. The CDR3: CSARDPLGPYNTEAFF. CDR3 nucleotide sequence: TGCAGTGCTAGAGACCCCCTCGGACCCTACAACACTGAAGCTTTCTTT.

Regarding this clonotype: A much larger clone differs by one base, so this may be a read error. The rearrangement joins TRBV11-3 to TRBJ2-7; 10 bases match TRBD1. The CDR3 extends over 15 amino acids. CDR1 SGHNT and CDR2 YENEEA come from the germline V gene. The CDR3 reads CASSDSGTGVNEQCF. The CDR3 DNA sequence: TGTGCCAGCAGCGATTCCGGGACAGGGGTGAACGAGCAGTGCTTC.

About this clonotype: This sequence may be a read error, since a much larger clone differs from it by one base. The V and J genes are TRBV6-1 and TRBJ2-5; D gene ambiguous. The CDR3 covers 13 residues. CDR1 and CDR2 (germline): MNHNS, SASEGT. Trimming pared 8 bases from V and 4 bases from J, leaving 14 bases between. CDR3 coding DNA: TGTGCCAGCTTAGGTCACAACCGAGAGACCCAGTACTTC. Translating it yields CASLGHNRETQYF.